Following are 24 T cell receptor beta chains from one sample sequenced in a study of blood T cell repertoires in COVID-19. Sequenced by immunoSEQ multiplex PCR; TCRdb stores in-frame clones only, minus some. Of around 100,000 clones in the sample, approximately 81% were seen once. Sequenced input: peripheral blood. These receptors all stem from a human donor in a cohort sampled during active COVID-19.

The chain links TRBV2 to TRBJ1-4, with 7 nucleotides matching TRBD1. Looked up from germline, CDR1 is SNHLY and CDR2 is FYNNEI. V trimming: 8 bases; J trimming: 3 bases; junction bases outside the gene matches: 6. The CDR3 runs to 14 residues. As DNA, the CDR3 is TGTGCCAGCGGCCGGGGGACAGCTAATGAAAAACTGTTTTTT. It translates to CASGRGTANEKLFF.

This clone was detected a few times. This sequence joins TRBV18 and TRBJ1-2, with a weak D call TRBD1 (5 bases). The CDR3 is 16 residues long. Trimming removed 3 bases from V and 6 bases from J, with 20 bases in between. Germline assignment: CDR1 KGHSH and CDR2 LQKENI. This CDR3 reads CASSPVREAGLNGYTF. The DNA for the CDR3 is TGTGCCAGCTCACCGGTCAGGGAAGCCGGCCTCAATGGCTACACCTTC.

The rearrangement joins TRBV12-3 or TRBV12-4 to TRBJ1-1; tentatively, D is TRBD1 (5 bases). Trimming left V 8 bases short and J 7 bases short, with 11 bases between. CDR3 length equals 11 residues. For the CDR3, the DNA is TGTGCCAGCCTTGGAGGGGTTGAAGCTTTCTTT. Amino acids: CASLGGVEAFF.

This clone came up once. The chain couples TRBV19 to TRBJ1-3; the D gene is possibly TRBD1 (5 bases). Looked up from germline, CDR1 is LNHDA and CDR2 is SQIVND (reference sequence). The V and J ends lost 3 bases and 0 bases respectively, with 15 bases between them. CDR3 size: 17 residues. CDR3 loop: CASSMEWGGSSGNTIYF. The CDR3, as DNA: TGTGCCAGTAGTATGGAGTGGGGCGGAAGCTCTGGAAACACCATATATTTT. The variable domain in full, with the rest retrieved from reference TRBV19 and TRBJ1-3, is DGGITQSPKYLFRKEGQNVTLSCEQNLNHDAMYWYRQDPGQGLRLIYYSQIVNDFQKGDIAEGYSVSREKKESFPLTVTSAQKNPTAFYLCASSMEWGGSSGNTIYFGEGSWLTVV.

This clone was counted a single time. J is TRBJ1-1 and V is TRBV29-1, with D unresolved. With 6 bases removed from V and 3 bases from J, the gap between germline ends came to 14 bases. The CDR3 runs to 13 residues. Germline V lookup: CDR1 SQVTM, CDR2 ANQGSEA. Here the CDR3 DNA reads TGCAGCGTCGACCGGAGGATGGACACTGAAGCTTTCTTT. Translation: CSVDRRMDTEAFF.

This chain connects TRBV7-9 to TRBJ2-1; D is possibly TRBD1 (6 bases). The CDR3 length is 17 residues. Trimming pared 5 bases from V and 5 bases from J, leaving 22 bases between. The germline V gene has CDR1 SEHNR and CDR2 FQNEAQ (reference sequence). The CDR3: CASSPGGGRDLNNEQFF. CDR3 sequence (DNA): TGTGCCAGCAGCCCAGGTGGGGGCAGGGACCTTAACAATGAGCAGTTCTTC.

V usage is TRBV19 and J usage is TRBJ1-4, with 7 bases that match TRBD1. V lost 4 bases, J lost 12 bases, and 5 bases stayed unmatched. CDR3 length: 12 amino acids. Germline V CDR1 and CDR2: LNHDA, SQIVND (reference sequence). CDR3 amino acids: CASSNQQGQLFF. The CDR3 region has the DNA TGTGCCAGTAGTAACCAACAGGGGCAACTGTTTTTT.

This chain joins TRBV19 and TRBJ1-1; D remains ambiguous. CDR1 and CDR2 (germline): LNHDA, SQIVND (reference sequence). With 3 bases removed from V and 1 base from J, the gap between germline ends came to 9 bases. CDR3 size: 14 residues. CDR3 DNA: TGTGCCAGTAGTATGATGGCGGGGAACACTGAAGCTTTCTTT. Translated, it gives CASSMMAGNTEAFF.

DNA of the CDR3: TGCGCCAGCAGCCAAATCAGGGTGAACACTGAAGCTTTCTTT. Residues: CASSQIRVNTEAFF. This chain joins TRBV4-1 and TRBJ1-1, with TRBD1 as a possible D gene (5 bases). Germline-derived CDR1 and CDR2 are MGHRA and YSYEKL. Trimming took off 2 bases at V and 0 bases at J, with 7 bases between the two ends. The length of the CDR3 is 14 residues.

The chain couples TRBV6-2 or TRBV6-3 to TRBJ2-1; tentatively, D is TRBD2 (5 bases). V was clipped by 6 bases and J by 4 bases, with 13 bases between them. Per germline, CDR1 MNHEY and CDR2 SVGEGT. This CDR3 comprises 14 residues. CDR3 nucleotide sequence: TGTGCCAGCAGCTCCTATGGACTGTACAATGAGCAGTTCTTC. Amino acid sequence: CASSSYGLYNEQFF.

The J gene is TRBJ2-3, the V gene TRBV5-1, with 8 bases that match TRBD2. Germline V gene data show CDR1 as SGHRS and CDR2 as YFSETQ. This CDR3 is 15 amino acids long. Trimming at V came to 0 bases and at J to 6 bases, leaving 6 bases not matched to a gene. CDR3 protein: CASSLERTSLDTQYF. CDR3 nucleotide sequence: TGCGCCAGCAGCTTGGAACGGACTAGCCTGGATACGCAGTATTTT.

This chain uses TRBV28 with TRBJ1-2; D gene ambiguous. Looked up from germline, CDR1 is MDHEN and CDR2 is SYDVKM. The CDR3 length is 13 residues. Deletions cut 8 bases from V and 5 bases from J, with 15 bases between. The CDR3 coding sequence is TGTGCCAGCTCTGTGGGCTTTTATTATGGCTACACCTTC. It codes for CASSVGFYYGYTF.

The chain combines TRBV5-1 with TRBJ1-3; weak D call: TRBD1 (6 bases). Trimming shortened V by 4 bases and J by 4 bases, and 12 bases separated the two germline ends. This CDR3 contains 14 residues. Germline CDR1 and CDR2: SGHRS and YFSETQ. Here the CDR3 reads CASSPSTGGNTIYF. CDR3 in DNA: TGCGCCAGCAGCCCATCCACAGGGGGAAACACCATATATTTT.

The rearrangement links TRBV11-2 to TRBJ1-3; D gene ambiguous. V gave up 2 bases and J gave up 1 base, with 6 bases separating them. The CDR3 has 14 amino acids. CDR1 SGHAT and CDR2 FQNNGV come from the germline V gene. CDR3 residues: CASSLSGSGNTIYF. The CDR3, as DNA: TGTGCCAGCAGCTTATCAGGATCTGGAAACACCATATATTTT.

This chain links TRBV7-2 with TRBJ1-1, with a tentative D call TRBD1 (5 bases). V shed 8 bases and J shed 4 bases, with 17 bases lying between them. This CDR3 region has 14 residues. Germline V gives CDR1 SGHTA, CDR2 FQGNSA. CDR3 in amino acids: CASLPRGSGTEAFF. In DNA form, the CDR3 reads TGTGCCAGCTTGCCCCGGGGGTCGGGCACTGAAGCTTTCTTT.

The CDR3 sequence is CATQEEGAKNQPQHF. The CDR3, as DNA: TGTGCCACCCAAGAAGAGGGGGCGAAGAATCAGCCCCAGCATTTT. V usage is TRBV6-5 and J usage is TRBJ1-5; 7 bases match TRBD1. Germline CDR1 reads MNHEY; CDR2 reads SVGAGI. The CDR3 sequence is 15 residues long. Losses at the gene ends were 10 bases for V and 4 bases for J; bases not matched to a gene: 13.

This rearrangement joins TRBV28 to TRBJ2-4; TRBD1 agrees at 7 bases. Germline lookup yields CDR1 MDHEN and CDR2 SYDVKM. The CDR3 contains 18 residues. Trimming cost V 0 bases and J 5 bases; bases outside gene matches: 13. The CDR3 loop reads CASSLWAGTVGIENIQYF. CDR3 DNA: TGTGCCAGCAGTTTATGGGCCGGGACAGTAGGAATCGAAAACATTCAGTACTTC.

This chain links TRBV19 with TRBJ1-4, with D unresolved. V lost 5 bases and J lost 2, with 9 bases in between. The germline CDR1 and CDR2 sequences are LNHDA and SQIVND (reference sequence). The CDR3 has 14 amino acids. CDR3 sequence reads: CASSAQRTNEKLFF. The CDR3 nucleotides are TGTGCCAGTAGTGCGCAGCGCACTAATGAAAAACTGTTTTTT.

The V call is TRBV3-1 (or the pseudogene TRBV3-2), the J call TRBJ2-1, with 10 bases identical to TRBD2. Germline V gene data show CDR1 as LGHDT and CDR2 as YNNKEL (reference sequence). J was trimmed by 5 bases and V by 5 bases; bases with no gene match: 3. The length of the CDR3 is 14 residues. The CDR3, as DNA: TGTGCCAGCAGCGGACTAGCGGAAGACAATGAGCAGTTCTTC. Translation: CASSGLAEDNEQFF.

The chain uses TRBV5-6 and TRBJ1-2; no definite D call. This CDR3 has 14 amino acids. Germline V gene sequence: CDR1 SGHDT, CDR2 YYEEEE. Trimming cost V 0 bases and J 4 bases, with 10 bases left between them. The CDR3 is CASSLVPTRYGYTF. The DNA of the CDR3 is TGTGCCAGCAGCTTGGTCCCTACCCGCTATGGCTACACCTTC.

Written as DNA, the CDR3 is TGTGCCAGCAGTTCCCGTAACACCGGGGAGCTGTTTTTT. Amino acids: CASSSRNTGELFF. The chain is built from TRBV28 and TRBJ2-2; no definite D call. Deletions cut 4 bases from V and 2 bases from J, with 5 bases between. The CDR3 is 13 residues long. The V gene's germline CDR1 is MDHEN and CDR2 SYDVKM.

V and J are TRBV4-1 and TRBJ2-3, with 14 bases that match TRBD2. This CDR3 has 17 amino acids. CDR1 and CDR2 from the germline V gene are MGHRA and YSYEKL. V shed 3 bases and J 2 bases; nucleotides not matched to a gene: 4. The CDR3 DNA sequence: TGCGCCAGCAGCCACCGGACTAGCGGGGGGAACACAGATACGCAGTATTTT. Its protein is CASSHRTSGGNTDTQYF.

This chain links TRBV7-2 with TRBJ1-1, with 9 bases matching TRBD1. With V trimmed by 5 bases and J by 0 bases, 7 bases remained unmatched. The germline V gene encodes CDR1 SGHTA and CDR2 FQGNSA. CDR3 size: 16 residues. CDR3 sequence reads: CASSARDRVVNTEAFF. The CDR3 DNA reads as TGTGCCAGCAGCGCCCGGGACAGGGTGGTGAACACTGAAGCTTTCTTT. Full variable domain (missing parts from reference TRBV7-2 and TRBJ1-1): GAGVSQSPSNKVTEKGKDVELRCDPISGHTALYWYRQSLGQGLEFLIYFQGNSAPDKSGLPSDRFSAERTGGSVSTLTIQRTQQEDSAVYLCASSARDRVVNTEAFFGQGTRLTVV.

The chain has TRBV20-1 and TRBJ2-7, with TRBD2 as a possible D gene (7 bases). CDR1 and CDR2 from the germline V gene are DFQATT and SNEGSKA (reference sequence). V was trimmed by 3 bases and J by 4 bases, leaving 22 bases between them. CDR3 length: 16 amino acids. CDR3: CSASSGGGRSSYEQYF. The CDR3 DNA is TGCAGTGCTAGTAGTGGGGGGGGCCGCTCGAGTTACGAGCAGTACTTC.